This entry lists 4 T cell receptor beta chains sequenced from one sample in a study of OX40 agonist ivuxolimab in advanced cancers. Libraries came from the immunoSEQ multiplex PCR assay. TCRdb limited this immuneACCESS table to in-frame rearrangements with V and J called. A share of clones is missing; checked studies link under half to unresolved V genes, and the rest is unexplained. The sample profile shows about 51,000 clones; approximately 84% of them were found once. More than 2.5% of the sample is taken by the ten largest. The sequences come from CD4+ or CD8+ T cells sorted from blood, collected in a trial of the OX40 agonist ivuxolimab. The receptors shown here come from an adult with an advanced solid tumor such as melanoma, head and neck, liver or kidney cancer.

This rearrangement joins TRBV11-1 to TRBJ2-5; TRBD2 matches 8 bases. With the DNA end fitting TRBJ2-7 better, the J assignment may be wrong. CDR1 and CDR2 (germline): SGHAT, FQDESV (reference sequence). CDR3 size: 16 residues. CDR3 bases: TGTGCCAGCAGCCTGAGCTACGGGGGGGCAGCCTACGAGCAGTACTTC. Translating gives CASSLSYGGAAYEQYF.

The chain has TRBV5-4 and TRBJ2-5, with D perhaps matching TRBD1 or TRBD2 (6 bases each). The CDR3 consists of 15 residues. The V end was cut by 4 bases, the J end by 1 base, with 14 bases between. The germline CDR1 and CDR2 sequences are SGHNT and YYREEE (reference sequence). This chain's CDR3 is CASSAGHLIQETQYF. DNA for the CDR3: TGTGCCAGCAGCGCGGGACACCTTATCCAAGAGACCCAGTACTTC.

The chain is built from TRBV27 and TRBJ2-4, with 7 bases fitting TRBD2. The length of the CDR3 is 15 residues. CDR1 is MNHEY and CDR2 is SMNVEV in the germline V gene (reference sequence). J was trimmed by 3 bases and V by 8 bases; bases with no gene match: 10. CDR3 sequence reads: CASRVLGEGKNIQYF. CDR3 nucleotide sequence: TGTGCCAGCCGGGTTTTAGGGGAGGGCAAAAACATTCAGTACTTC.

The chain couples TRBV7-2 to TRBJ2-7; TRBD1 might be the D (6 bases). The CDR3 runs 16 residues. The V end lost 5 bases, the J end lost 3 bases, and 20 bases lay between the germline ends. Germline V CDR1 and CDR2: SGHTA, FQGNSA. As DNA, the CDR3 is TGTGCCAGCAGCCCATTCCCGAGGGGGAATAGCTACGAGCAGTACTTC. Encoded protein: CASSPFPRGNSYEQYF.